This TCR beta chain stems from a study of blood T cell repertoires in COVID-19. Across the study: COVID-19 samples, acute and convalescent, were from the United States, Italy and Spain. T cells, B-cell-depleted T cells, or PBMCs supplied cDNA or gDNA.

Assay: immunoSEQ multiplex PCR; the TCRdb copy retains only in-frame clones and omits some. The sample shows approximately 400,000 clones, around 88% of them seen only once. The V gene lost 8 bases and the J gene lost 7 bases, with 9 bases spanning the gap. CDR1 MNHEY and CDR2 SVGAGI come from the germline V gene. The CDR3 covers 11 residues. The source is a woman aged 45-65 years with COVID-19, enrolled during active disease. The chain links TRBV6-5 to TRBJ2-1; D is perhaps TRBD2 (5 bases). The sample consisted of peripheral blood. This chain's CDR3 is CASGLINEQFF. CDR3 in DNA: TGTGCCAGCGGACTTATAAATGAGCAGTTCTTC.